These T cell receptor beta chains were read from a single sample in a study of OX40 agonist ivuxolimab in advanced cancers. Sequenced by immunoSEQ multiplex PCR; TCRdb stores in-frame clones only, minus some. The data hold fewer than 85,000 clones, with roughly 73% observed a single time. The sample in question was CD4+ or CD8+ T cells sorted from blood, obtained in a trial of the OX40 agonist ivuxolimab. These receptors all stem from an adult with an advanced solid tumor such as melanoma, head and neck, liver or kidney cancer. Each CDR3 is given with its conserved first and last residue. Fields, in order: clone size, J gene, D gene, V gene, CDR3 protein, CDR3 DNA. The D gene is left open where the match is weak. Expanded clones get a size class; other rows say once, few or many, or leave the size out.

>.|TRBJ1-1|.|TRBV19
CASSLRGGVEAFF
TGTGCCAGTAGTTTACGGGGTGGGGTAGAAGCTTTCTTT
>.|TRBJ1-3|.|TRBV29-1
CSAGDSFPGNTIYF
TGCAGCGCCGGAGACAGTTTTCCTGGAAACACCATATATTTT
>once|TRBJ2-3|TRBD2|TRBV2
CASSGTSGSYTDTQYF
TGTGCCAGCAGCGGGACTAGCGGGAGTTACACAGATACGCAGTATTTT
>.|TRBJ2-7|TRBD2|TRBV28
CASRPSGRGTYEQYF
TGTGCCAGCAGACCTAGCGGGAGGGGAACCTACGAGCAGTACTTC
>.|TRBJ2-5|TRBD2|TRBV18
CASSLSGAMVTQYF
TGTGCCAGCTCACTTAGCGGGGCCATGGTGACCCAGTACTTC
>few|TRBJ2-5|TRBD1|TRBV19
CASNRRDRGLEETQYF
TGTGCCAGCAATCGCCGGGACAGGGGATTGGAAGAGACCCAGTACTTC
>.|TRBJ2-4|TRBD2|TRBV28
CASSGRAQYF
TGTGCCAGTAGCGGGAGGGCACAGTACTTC
>.|TRBJ1-1|.|TRBV4-1
CASSQDGGRAGNTEAFF
TGCGCCAGCAGCCAAGACGGCGGCAGGGCAGGGAACACTGAAGCTTTCTTT
>.|TRBJ2-3|.|TRBV19
CASSKGPRTDTQYF
TGTGCCAGTAGTAAGGGCCCCCGCACAGATACGCAGTATTTT
>.|TRBJ1-1|.|TRBV29-1
CSGRQDSNTEAFF
TGCAGCGGTCGTCAGGATTCAAACACTGAAGCTTTCTTT
>.|TRBJ1-6|TRBD1|TRBV6-5
CASRYSGTDNSPLHF
TGTGCCAGCAGGTACTCCGGGACAGACAATTCACCCCTCCACTTT
>.|TRBJ1-5|.|TRBV7-9
CASSSGQGNQPQHF
TGTGCCAGCAGCTCTGGGCAGGGTAATCAGCCCCAGCATTTT
>.|TRBJ1-4|TRBD1|TRBV5-5
CASSSGTANEKLFF
TGTGCCAGCAGCTCCGGGACAGCTAATGAAAAACTGTTTTTT
>.|TRBJ2-3|.|TRBV7-6
CASSLVASSTDTQYF
TGTGCCAGCAGCTTAGTTGCGTCTAGCACAGATACGCAGTATTTT
>.|TRBJ1-6|.|TRBV19
CASMGGHGYNSPLHF
TGTGCCAGTATGGGGGGCCACGGCTATAATTCACCCCTCCACTTT
>.|TRBJ1-1|.|TRBV29-1
CSAKRPGVPEAFF
TGCAGCGCCAAGAGGCCAGGGGTTCCTGAAGCTTTCTTT
>.|TRBJ2-5|.|TRBV18
CASSPAGTLKETQYF
TGTGCCAGCTCACCCGCCGGGACACTAAAAGAGACCCAGTACTTC
>.|TRBJ2-1|TRBD2|TRBV5-1
CASSLAASGGSNEQFF
TGCGCCAGCAGCTTGGCCGCTAGCGGGGGGTCGAATGAGCAGTTCTTC
>.|TRBJ1-1|.|TRBV27
CASSFAGTPNTEAFF
TGTGCCAGCAGTTTCGCCGGGACACCAAACACTGAAGCTTTCTTT
>.|TRBJ2-1|.|TRBV19
CASSHTGRTDNEQFF
TGTGCCAGTAGTCATACGGGGAGGACGGACAATGAGCAGTTCTTC
>once|TRBJ2-7|TRBD1|TRBV10-3
CAISGETGGIDEQYF
TGTGCCATCAGTGGCGAGACAGGGGGAATTGACGAGCAGTACTTC
>once|TRBJ1-1|.|TRBV6-1
CASSEVEAFF
TGTGCCAGCAGTGAGGTGGAAGCTTTCTTT
>.|TRBJ2-5|TRBD2|TRBV4-1
CASSLAGAPGETQYF
TGCGCCAGCAGCCTCGCGGGAGCTCCAGGGGAGACCCAGTACTTC
>.|TRBJ1-5|.|TRBV2
CASSQGANQPQHF
TGTGCCAGCAGTCAGGGAGCGAATCAGCCCCAGCATTTT
>.|TRBJ1-5|.|TRBV2
CASSGRQVDQPQHF
TGTGCCAGCAGTGGTAGGCAGGTTGATCAGCCCCAGCATTTT
>.|TRBJ1-2|.|TRBV7-9
CASSQAGYDYGYTF
TGTGCCAGCAGCCAGGCGGGTTACGACTATGGCTACACCTTC
>.|TRBJ2-7|.|TRBV29-1
CSVDSGWDEQYF
TGCAGCGTTGATTCAGGGTGGGACGAGCAGTACTTC
>.|TRBJ2-1|TRBD2|TRBV11-1
CASSLEMGGDLYNEQFF
TGTGCCAGCAGCTTAGAGATGGGGGGGGATCTCTACAATGAGCAGTTCTTC
>.|TRBJ2-5|.|TRBV9
CASSPGWDFQETQYF
TGTGCCAGCAGCCCAGGGTGGGACTTTCAAGAGACCCAGTACTTC
>.|TRBJ2-5|TRBD2|TRBV5-1
CASGSGNSETQYF
TGCGCCAGCGGTAGCGGGAATTCGGAGACCCAGTACTTC
>.|TRBJ1-3|.|TRBV28
CASKSWDTIYF
TGTGCCAGCAAGTCTTGGGACACCATATATTTT
>.|TRBJ2-2|TRBD1|TRBV5-1
CASSSTRDREGIGELFF
TGCGCCAGCAGCTCAACCCGGGACAGGGAAGGTATCGGGGAGCTGTTTTTT
>few|TRBJ2-1|TRBD2|TRBV2
CASSPPGLAGAYEQFF
TGTGCCAGCAGTCCACCGGGACTAGCGGGGGCCTATGAGCAGTTCTTC
>.|TRBJ1-1|.|TRBV19
CASSIDGRDKTEAFF
TGTGCCAGTAGTATAGACGGCAGGGATAAGACTGAAGCTTTCTTT